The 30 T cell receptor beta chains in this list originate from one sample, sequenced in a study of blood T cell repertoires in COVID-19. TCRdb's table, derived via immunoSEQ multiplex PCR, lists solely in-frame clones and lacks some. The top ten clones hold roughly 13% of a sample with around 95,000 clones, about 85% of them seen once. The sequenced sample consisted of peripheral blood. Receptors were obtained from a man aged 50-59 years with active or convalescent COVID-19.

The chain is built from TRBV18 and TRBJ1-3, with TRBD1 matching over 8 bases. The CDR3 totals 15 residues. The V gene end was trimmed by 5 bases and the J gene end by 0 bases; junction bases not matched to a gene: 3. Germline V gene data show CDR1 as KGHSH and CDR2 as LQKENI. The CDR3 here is CASSKDRDSGNTIYF. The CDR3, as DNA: TGTGCCAGCTCAAAGGACAGGGACTCTGGAAACACCATATATTTT. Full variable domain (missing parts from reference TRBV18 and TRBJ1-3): NAGVMQNPRHLVRRRGQEARLRCSPMKGHSHVYWYRQLPEEGLKFMVYLQKENIIDESGMPKERFSAEFPKEGPSILRIQQVVRGDSAAYFCASSKDRDSGNTIYFGEGSWLTVV.

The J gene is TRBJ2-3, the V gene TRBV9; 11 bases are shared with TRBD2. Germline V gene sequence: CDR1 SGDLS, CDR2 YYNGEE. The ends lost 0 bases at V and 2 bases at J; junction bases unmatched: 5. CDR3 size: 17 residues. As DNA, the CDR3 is TGTGCCAGCAGCGTAGCGCGACTAGCGGGGCCCACAGATACGCAGTATTTT. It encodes CASSVARLAGPTDTQYF.

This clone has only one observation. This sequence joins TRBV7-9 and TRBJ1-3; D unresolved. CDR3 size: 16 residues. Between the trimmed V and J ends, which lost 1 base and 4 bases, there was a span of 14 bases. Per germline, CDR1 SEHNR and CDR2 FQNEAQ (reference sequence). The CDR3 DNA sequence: TGTGCCAGCAGCTTAGGATCGGGTTTGTACGGAAACACCATATATTTT. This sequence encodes CASSLGSGLYGNTIYF.

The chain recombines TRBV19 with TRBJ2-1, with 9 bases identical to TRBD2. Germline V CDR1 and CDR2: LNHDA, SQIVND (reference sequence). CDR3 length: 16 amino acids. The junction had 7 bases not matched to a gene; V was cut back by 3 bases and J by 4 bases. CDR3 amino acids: CASSILRTSDYNEQFF. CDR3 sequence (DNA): TGTGCCAGTAGTATCCTTAGGACTAGCGATTACAATGAGCAGTTCTTC.

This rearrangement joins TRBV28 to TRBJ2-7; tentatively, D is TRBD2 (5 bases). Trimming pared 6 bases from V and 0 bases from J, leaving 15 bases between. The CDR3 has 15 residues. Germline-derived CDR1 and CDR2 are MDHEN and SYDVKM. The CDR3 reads CASSFPGSFSYEQYF. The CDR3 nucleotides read TGTGCCAGCAGCTTCCCGGGATCTTTCTCCTACGAGCAGTACTTC.

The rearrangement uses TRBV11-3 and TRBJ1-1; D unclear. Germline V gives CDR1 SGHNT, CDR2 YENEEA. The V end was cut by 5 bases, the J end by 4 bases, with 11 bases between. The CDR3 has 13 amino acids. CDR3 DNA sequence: TGTGCCAGCAGCCTCCTCGGTCCCACTGAAGCTTTCTTT. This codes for CASSLLGPTEAFF.

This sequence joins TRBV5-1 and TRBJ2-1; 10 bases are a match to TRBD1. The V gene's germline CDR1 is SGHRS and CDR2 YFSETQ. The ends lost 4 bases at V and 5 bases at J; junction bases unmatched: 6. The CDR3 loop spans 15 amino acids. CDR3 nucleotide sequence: TGCGCCAGCAGCGGGACAGGGGAAGTCCACAATGAGCAGTTCTTC. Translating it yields CASSGTGEVHNEQFF. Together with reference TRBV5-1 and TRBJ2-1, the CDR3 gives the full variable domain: KAGVTQTPRYLIKTRGQQVTLSCSPISGHRSVSWYQQTPGQGLQFLFEYFSETQRNKGNFPGRFSGRQFSNSRSEMNVSTLELGDSALYLCASSGTGEVHNEQFFGPGTRLTVL.

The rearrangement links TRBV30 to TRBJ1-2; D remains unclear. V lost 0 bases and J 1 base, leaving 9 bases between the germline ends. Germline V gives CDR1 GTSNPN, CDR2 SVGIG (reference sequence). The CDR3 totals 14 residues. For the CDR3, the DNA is TGTGCCTGGAGTGTACAGCTGCTTAACTATGGCTACACCTTC. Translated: CAWSVQLLNYGYTF.

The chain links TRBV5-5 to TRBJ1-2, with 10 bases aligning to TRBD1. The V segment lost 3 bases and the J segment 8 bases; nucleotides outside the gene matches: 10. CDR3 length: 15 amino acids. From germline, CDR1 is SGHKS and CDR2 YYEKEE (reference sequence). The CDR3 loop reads CASSSLVTGGEGYTF. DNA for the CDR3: TGTGCCAGCAGCTCCTTAGTGACAGGGGGCGAAGGCTACACCTTC.

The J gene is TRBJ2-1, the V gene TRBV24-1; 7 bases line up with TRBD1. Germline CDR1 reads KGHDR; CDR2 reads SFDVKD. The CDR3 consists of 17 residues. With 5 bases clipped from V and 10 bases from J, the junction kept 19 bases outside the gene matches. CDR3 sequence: CATSGRDSGTRAGEQFF. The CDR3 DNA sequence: TGTGCCACCAGTGGCCGGGACAGTGGCACTAGAGCAGGCGAGCAGTTCTTC.

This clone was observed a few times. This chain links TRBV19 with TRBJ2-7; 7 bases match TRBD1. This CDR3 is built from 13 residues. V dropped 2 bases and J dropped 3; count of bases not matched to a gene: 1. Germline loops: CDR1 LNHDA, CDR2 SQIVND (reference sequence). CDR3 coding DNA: TGTGCCAGTAGTATAAACAGGGGCTACGAGCAGTACTTC. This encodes CASSINRGYEQYF.

The CDR3 protein is CASRQNSNQPQHF. The CDR3 DNA sequence: TGTGCCAGCAGACAGAATAGCAATCAGCCCCAGCATTTT. The chain joins TRBV6-5 to TRBJ1-5, with D hard to call. Germline CDR1 MNHEY, CDR2 SVGAGI. Trimming took off 6 bases at V and 0 bases at J, with 6 bases between the two ends. The CDR3 length is 13 residues.

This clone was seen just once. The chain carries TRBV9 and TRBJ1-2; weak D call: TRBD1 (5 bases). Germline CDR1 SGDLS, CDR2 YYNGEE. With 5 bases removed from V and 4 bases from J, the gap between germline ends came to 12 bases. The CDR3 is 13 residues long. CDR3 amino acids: CASSMGGSYGYTF. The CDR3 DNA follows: TGTGCCAGCAGTATGGGGGGTTCCTATGGCTACACCTTC.

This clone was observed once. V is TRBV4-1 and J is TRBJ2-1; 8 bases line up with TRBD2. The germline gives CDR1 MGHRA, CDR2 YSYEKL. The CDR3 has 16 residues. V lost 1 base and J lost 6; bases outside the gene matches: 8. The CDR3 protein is CASSQGSGGALNEQFF. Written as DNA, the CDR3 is TGCGCCAGCAGCCAAGGCTCGGGGGGGGCCCTCAATGAGCAGTTCTTC.

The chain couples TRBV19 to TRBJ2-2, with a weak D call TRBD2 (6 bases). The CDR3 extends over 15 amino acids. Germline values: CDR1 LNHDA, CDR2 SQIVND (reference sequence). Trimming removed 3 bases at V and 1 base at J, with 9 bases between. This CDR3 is CASSIGGRNTGELFF. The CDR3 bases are TGTGCCAGTAGTATTGGGGGGAGGAACACCGGGGAGCTGTTTTTT.

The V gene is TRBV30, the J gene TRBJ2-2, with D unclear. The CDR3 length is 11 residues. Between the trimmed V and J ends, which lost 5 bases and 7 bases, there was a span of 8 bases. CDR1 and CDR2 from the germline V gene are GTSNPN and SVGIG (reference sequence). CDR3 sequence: CAWGWSGELFF. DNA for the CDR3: TGTGCCTGGGGATGGAGCGGGGAGCTGTTTTTT.

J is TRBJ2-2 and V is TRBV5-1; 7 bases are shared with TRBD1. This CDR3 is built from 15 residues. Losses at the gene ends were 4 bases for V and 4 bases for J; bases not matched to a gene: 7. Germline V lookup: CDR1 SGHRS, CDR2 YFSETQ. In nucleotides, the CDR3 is TGCGCCAGCAGCAGTTCGGGACAGAGCACCGGGGAGCTGTTTTTT. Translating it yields CASSSSGQSTGELFF.

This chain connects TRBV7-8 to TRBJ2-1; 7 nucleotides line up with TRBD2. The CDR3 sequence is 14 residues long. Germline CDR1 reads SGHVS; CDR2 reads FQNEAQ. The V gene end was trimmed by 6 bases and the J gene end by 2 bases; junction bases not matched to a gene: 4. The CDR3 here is CASSSLAAYNEQFF. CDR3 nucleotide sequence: TGTGCCAGCAGTTCGCTAGCGGCCTACAATGAGCAGTTCTTC.

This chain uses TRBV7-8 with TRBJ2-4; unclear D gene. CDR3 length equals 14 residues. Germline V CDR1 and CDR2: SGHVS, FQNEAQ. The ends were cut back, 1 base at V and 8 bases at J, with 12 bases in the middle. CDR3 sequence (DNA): TGTGCCAGCAGCTTAGGTCCGGGTAAGGACATTCAGTACTTC. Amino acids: CASSLGPGKDIQYF.

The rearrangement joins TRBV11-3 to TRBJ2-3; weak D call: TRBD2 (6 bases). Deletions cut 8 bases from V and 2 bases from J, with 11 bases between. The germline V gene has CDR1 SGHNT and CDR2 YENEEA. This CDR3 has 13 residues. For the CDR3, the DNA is TGTGCCAGCGCCTCGGGAGACACAGATACGCAGTATTTT. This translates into CASASGDTDTQYF.

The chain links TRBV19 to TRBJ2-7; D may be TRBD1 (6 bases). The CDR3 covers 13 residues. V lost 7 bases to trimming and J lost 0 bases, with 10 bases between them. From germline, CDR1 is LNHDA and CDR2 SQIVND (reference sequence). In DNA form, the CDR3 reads TGTGCCAGTACAACAGGGAGCTCCTACGAGCAGTACTTC. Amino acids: CASTTGSSYEQYF.

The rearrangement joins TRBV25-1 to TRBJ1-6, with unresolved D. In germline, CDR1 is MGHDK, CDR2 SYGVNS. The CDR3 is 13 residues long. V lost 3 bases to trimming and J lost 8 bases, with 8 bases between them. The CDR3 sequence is CASSDRSDSPLHF. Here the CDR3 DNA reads TGTGCCAGCAGTGACAGGTCTGATTCACCCCTCCACTTT.

In nucleotides, the CDR3 is TGCAGCGCCGAGGGACTAGCGGGATACACCGGGGAGCTGTTTTTT. Translating gives CSAEGLAGYTGELFF. This sequence joins TRBV29-1 and TRBJ2-2, with 13 bases that match TRBD2. The CDR3 loop spans 15 amino acids. Germline CDR1 reads SQVTM; CDR2 reads ANQGSEA. V gave up 7 bases and J gave up 3 bases; unmatched junction bases: 5.

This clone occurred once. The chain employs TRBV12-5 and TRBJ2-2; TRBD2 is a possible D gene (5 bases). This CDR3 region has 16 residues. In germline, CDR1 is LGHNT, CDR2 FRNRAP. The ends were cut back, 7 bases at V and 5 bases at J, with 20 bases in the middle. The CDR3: CASAWRFSGQTGELFF. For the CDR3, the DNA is TGTGCTAGTGCTTGGAGGTTTTCAGGTCAAACCGGGGAGCTGTTTTTT. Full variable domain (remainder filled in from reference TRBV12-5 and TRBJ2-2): DARVTQTPRHKVTEMGQEVTMRCQPILGHNTVFWYRQTMMQGLELLAYFRNRAPLDDSGMPKDRFSAEMPDATLATLKIQPSEPRDSAVYFCASAWRFSGQTGELFFGEGSRLTVL.

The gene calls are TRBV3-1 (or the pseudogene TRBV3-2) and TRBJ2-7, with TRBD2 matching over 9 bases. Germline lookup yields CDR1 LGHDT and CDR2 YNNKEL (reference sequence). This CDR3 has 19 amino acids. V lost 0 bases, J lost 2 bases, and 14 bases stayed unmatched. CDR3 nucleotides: TGTGCCAGCAGCCAAGATTTACGTCCTAGCGGGGCCTATACCTACGAGCAGTACTTC. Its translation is CASSQDLRPSGAYTYEQYF.

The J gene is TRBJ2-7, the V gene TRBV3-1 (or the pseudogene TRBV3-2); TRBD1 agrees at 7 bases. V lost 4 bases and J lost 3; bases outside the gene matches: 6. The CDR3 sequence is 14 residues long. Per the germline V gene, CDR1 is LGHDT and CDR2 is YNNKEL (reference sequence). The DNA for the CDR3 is TGTGCCAGCAGCCCATGGACAGGCCACTACGAGCAGTACTTC. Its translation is CASSPWTGHYEQYF.

DNA of the CDR3: TGTGCCAGCAGCCGGACTAGCGGGAGCTCCTACGAGCAGTACTTC. Translating gives CASSRTSGSSYEQYF. V usage is TRBV11-1 and J usage is TRBJ2-7; 13 bases map to TRBD2. This CDR3 comprises 15 residues. Germline assignment: CDR1 SGHAT and CDR2 FQDESV (reference sequence). The V segment lost 5 bases and the J segment 0 bases; nucleotides outside the gene matches: 1.

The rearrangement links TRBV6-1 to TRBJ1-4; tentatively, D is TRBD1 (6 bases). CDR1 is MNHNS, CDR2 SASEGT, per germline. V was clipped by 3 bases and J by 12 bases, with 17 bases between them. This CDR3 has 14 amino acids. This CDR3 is CASSDLQGRDELFF. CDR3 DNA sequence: TGTGCCAGCAGTGACTTGCAGGGGAGGGATGAACTGTTTTTT.

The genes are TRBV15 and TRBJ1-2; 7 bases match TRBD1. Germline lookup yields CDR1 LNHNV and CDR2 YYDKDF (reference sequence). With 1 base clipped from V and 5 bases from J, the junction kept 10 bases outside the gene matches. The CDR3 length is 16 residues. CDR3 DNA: TGTGCCACCAGCAGAGCCGGGACAGCGAATCATTATGGCTACACCTTC. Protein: CATSRAGTANHYGYTF.

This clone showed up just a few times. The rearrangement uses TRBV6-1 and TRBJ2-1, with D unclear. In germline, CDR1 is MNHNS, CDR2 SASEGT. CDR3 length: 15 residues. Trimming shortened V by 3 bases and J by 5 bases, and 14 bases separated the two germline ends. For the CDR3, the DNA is TGTGCCAGCAGTGAGTTACAGACCGGAAACAATGAGCAGTTCTTC. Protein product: CASSELQTGNNEQFF.